The 14 T cell receptor beta chains below come from one sample, sequenced in a study of radiation and T cells in renal cell carcinoma. Time point meaning: blood 2 weeks post-SBRT. Regarding treatment: 15 Gy SBRT to primary tumor, nephrectomy 4 weeks later. The assay was immunoSEQ multiplex PCR, and TCRdb's table has in-frame clones only and misses some. The sample records fewer than 55,000 clones, 80% being singletons. Sequencing was performed on blood, taken from a patient whose treatment included radiotherapy and nephrectomy. These receptors were taken from a woman between 70 and 85 years old with renal cell carcinoma.

The chain combines TRBV10-2 with TRBJ2-2, with TRBD1 matching over 7 bases. Germline V lookup: CDR1 WSHSY, CDR2 SAAADI. This CDR3 contains 15 residues. V lost 1 base and J lost 8; bases outside the gene matches: 7. This chain's CDR3 is CASSEYGTDRGELFF. The CDR3 DNA sequence: TGCGCCAGCAGTGAGTACGGGACAGACCGAGGGGAGCTGTTTTTT.

The chain joins TRBV28 to TRBJ2-7, with TRBD1 identical over 9 bases. This CDR3 is 15 amino acids long. Germline loops: CDR1 MDHEN, CDR2 SYDVKM. V gave up 3 bases and J gave up 0 bases; unmatched junction bases: 3. The CDR3 bases are TGTGCCAGCAGTTTCGGACAGGGGAGCTCCTACGAGCAGTACTTC. It yields the protein CASSFGQGSSYEQYF.

This clone was counted between two and nine times. The genes are TRBV2 and TRBJ2-7; a possible D gene is TRBD2 (7 bases). Germline V gene lookup returns CDR1 SNHLY and CDR2 FYNNEI. With 2 bases removed from V and 5 bases from J, the gap between germline ends came to 13 bases. The CDR3 spans 14 residues. The CDR3 DNA follows: TGTGCCAGCAGTGAATACGGGGGGCCAAACGAGCAGTACTTC. Translation: CASSEYGGPNEQYF.

The sample holds one count of this clone. The chain joins TRBV15 to TRBJ1-2; D possibly corresponds to TRBD1 (6 bases). Trimming took off 0 bases at V and 8 bases at J, with 10 bases between the two ends. Germline V lookup: CDR1 LNHNV, CDR2 YYDKDF (reference sequence). The CDR3 totals 13 residues. The CDR3 region is CATSRDGGHGYTF. The CDR3 DNA is TGTGCCACCAGCAGAGACGGGGGGCACGGCTACACCTTC.

This chain joins TRBV7-9 and TRBJ2-3, with 10 bases matching TRBD1. Trimming took 3 bases from V and 2 from J; bases not matched to a gene: 2. The CDR3 contains 15 residues. CDR1 is SEHNR and CDR2 is FQNEAQ in the germline V gene (reference sequence). The chain's CDR3 is CASSLGQGNTDTQYF. The CDR3 coding sequence is TGTGCCAGCAGCTTGGGACAGGGGAACACAGATACGCAGTATTTT.

The V call is TRBV5-1, the J call TRBJ1-2; D ambiguous. V was shortened by 4 bases and J by 6 bases, with 10 bases between the two germline ends. The CDR3 runs 12 residues. Germline V CDR1 and CDR2: SGHRS, YFSETQ. The CDR3 loop is CASSDNGNGYTF. The CDR3 region has the DNA TGCGCCAGCAGCGACAACGGGAATGGCTACACCTTC.

This sequence joins TRBV7-4 and TRBJ1-1; no definite D call. The germline gives CDR1 SGHVT, CDR2 SQSDAQ. V was pared by 3 bases and J by 7 bases, with 9 bases between. The CDR3 is made up of 12 amino acids. CDR3 residues: CASSLADGEAFF. DNA for the CDR3: TGTGCCAGCAGCTTGGCCGACGGTGAAGCTTTCTTT.

The chain links TRBV1 to TRBJ2-1; TRBD2 is taken as the D call from the table, unchecked against the DNA. TRBV1 counts as a pseudogene. The CDR3 has 15 residues. DNA of the CDR3: TGCACCAGCAGCCATCAGAGGAGGGAGGGGAATGAGCAGTTCTTC. Translated, it gives CTSSHQRREGNEQFF.

The genes are TRBV4-2 and TRBJ2-3; 7 bases map to TRBD1. Germline V gene lookup returns CDR1 LGHNA and CDR2 YNFKEQ. With V trimmed by 4 bases and J by 0 bases, 4 bases remained unmatched. The CDR3 extends over 15 amino acids. The CDR3 DNA reads TGTGCCAGCAGCCGGGACAGCCAGAGCACAGATACGCAGTATTTT. It codes for CASSRDSQSTDTQYF.

This clone has more than one count but fewer than ten. This chain joins TRBV29-1 and TRBJ1-1; no reliable D call. The CDR3 has 12 residues. The germline CDR1 and CDR2 sequences are SQVTM and ANQGSEA. Trimming cost V 7 bases and J 0 bases, with 9 bases left between them. The CDR3 DNA sequence: TGCAGCGCCAAGACGGTGAACACTGAAGCTTTCTTT. It codes for CSAKTVNTEAFF.

The chain has TRBV19 and TRBJ2-3; TRBD2 matches 11 bases. In germline, CDR1 is LNHDA, CDR2 SQIVND (reference sequence). The junction had 2 bases not matched to a gene; V was cut back by 5 bases and J by 1 base. This CDR3 comprises 15 residues. CDR3 sequence: CASSPLAGGTDTQYF. CDR3 sequence (DNA): TGTGCCAGTAGTCCACTAGCGGGGGGCACAGATACGCAGTATTTT.

The CDR3 nucleotides are TGTGCCAGTGGTAGGTGGGGGACCTACGAGCAGTACTTC. Translating gives CASGRWGTYEQYF. The chain is built from TRBV19 and TRBJ2-7; either TRBD1 or TRBD2 may fit D (5 bases each). Germline V CDR1 and CDR2: LNHDA, SQIVND (reference sequence). With 8 bases removed from V and 2 bases from J, the gap between germline ends came to 13 bases. The CDR3 runs 13 residues.

The V gene is TRBV6-6, the J gene TRBJ2-2, with D unclear. The germline gives CDR1 MNHNY, CDR2 SVGAGI (reference sequence). The CDR3 has 16 amino acids. Trimming left V 2 bases short and J 1 base short, with 11 bases between. CDR3 sequence: CASSYLTLMNTGELFF. The CDR3 DNA reads as TGTGCCAGCAGTTACCTAACTCTTATGAACACCGGGGAGCTGTTTTTT.

This clone was found many times. This sample also contains other DNA sequences that code for the same CDR3. The chain joins TRBV7-9 to TRBJ1-5; 11 bases match TRBD1. V was clipped by 4 bases and J by 5 bases; unmatched bases: 4. This CDR3 region has 15 residues. Germline V gene lookup returns CDR1 SEHNR and CDR2 FQNEAQ (reference sequence). This chain's CDR3 is CASSSGTGGDQPQHF. As DNA, the CDR3 is TGTGCCAGCAGCTCCGGGACAGGGGGTGATCAGCCCCAGCATTTT.